This T cell receptor (beta chain) was retrieved from a study of shared clonotypes between healthy human individuals. V was trimmed by 0 bases and J by 2 bases, leaving 14 bases between them. There are 16 residues in the CDR3. The germline V gene has CDR1 MNHEY and CDR2 SVGAGI. Study-wide results and limits: Naive subsets, compared against memory subsets, generally had larger estimated richness values.

Naive CD8 populations comprised CD45RO-negative cells positively selected for CCR7, excluding terminally differentiated effector memory CD45RA+ cells. As to this clone: What it binds is unknown.

Some clones are missing from TCRdb's copy, which holds only in-frame ones; the method was immunoSEQ multiplex PCR. The table records about 2,100,000 clones, approximately 94% of them present only once. This TCR derives from a man aged 18 to 35 in good health. Some clones in this sample may be carry-over from other donors' samples. This rearrangement joins TRBV6-5 to TRBJ2-7, with D perhaps TRBD1 (6 bases). Source material: naive CD8+ T cells from PBMCs. The CDR3: CASSYSRGYIPYEQYF. CDR3 DNA: TGTGCCAGCAGTTACTCAAGGGGGTATATACCCTACGAGCAGTACTTC.